This TCR beta chain comes out of a study of T cell changes during pregnancy in multiple sclerosis. Repertoires were generated with immunoSEQ multiplex PCR, while TCRdb's copy carries only in-frame clones and drops some. The table has roughly 89,000 clones, about 94% seen once; the top ten hold about 2%. The sample was peripheral blood, taken in the third trimester of pregnancy. The TCR originated in a female donor with multiple sclerosis, enrolled in a pregnancy study.

As DNA, the CDR3 is TGTGCCAGCAGTTCGACAACCGCGACCGGGACAGGTATCTACGAGCAGTACTTC. Translation: CASSSTTATGTGIYEQYF. This rearrangement joins TRBV28 to TRBJ2-7; TRBD1 matches 8 bases. This CDR3 region has 18 residues. The J segment lost 3 bases and the V segment lost 4 bases, leaving 17 bases of the junction unmatched. Looked up from germline, CDR1 is MDHEN and CDR2 is SYDVKM.